The 2 T cell receptor beta chains reported below all come from one sample, sequenced in a study of immune cell composition in non-small cell lung cancer. Sequencing was performed with immunoSEQ multiplex PCR; in TCRdb, only in-frame clones are kept and a portion is missing. The sample carries 2,500 or so clones, about 85% recorded once. Sequenced sample: lung tumor tissue. Every receptor here comes from a human donor with non-small cell lung cancer.

The chain recombines TRBV7-2 with TRBJ1-2; a weak D match, TRBD1 (5 bases). V shed 3 bases and J shed 4 bases, with 12 bases lying between them. Germline lookup yields CDR1 SGHTA and CDR2 FQGNSA. The CDR3 is 14 residues long. The CDR3 is CASSLTDSSYGYTF. The CDR3 region has the DNA TGTGCCAGCAGCTTGACCGACAGCTCCTATGGCTACACCTTC.

V gene TRBV5-8 combines with J gene TRBJ1-5; D is possibly TRBD1 (6 bases). This CDR3 is 14 amino acids long. Trimming cost V 4 bases and J 1 base, with 9 bases left between them. Germline lookup yields CDR1 SGHTS and CDR2 YDEGEE. The CDR3 DNA follows: TGTGCCAGCAGCATAGGACAGAGCAATCAGCCCCAGCATTTT. Protein sequence: CASSIGQSNQPQHF.